This TCR beta chain comes out of a study of technical replicates of blood from several donors. With 0 bases removed from V and 2 bases from J, the gap between germline ends came to 11 bases. Germline V gives CDR1 SGHAT, CDR2 FQNNGV. The CDR3 extends over 15 amino acids. Measured with immunoSEQ multiplex PCR; TCRdb has only the in-frame clones, and not every one. The repertoire holds just over 8,000 clones, with almost 90% as singletons. This receptor was obtained from a human donor in good health. The chain combines TRBV11-2 with TRBJ2-7, with a tentative D call TRBD1 (5 bases). Sequenced material: PBMCs. The CDR3 DNA follows: TGTGCCAGCAGCTTAGATAACGCAGGGCCCTACGAGCAGTACTTC. Its protein is CASSLDNAGPYEQYF.